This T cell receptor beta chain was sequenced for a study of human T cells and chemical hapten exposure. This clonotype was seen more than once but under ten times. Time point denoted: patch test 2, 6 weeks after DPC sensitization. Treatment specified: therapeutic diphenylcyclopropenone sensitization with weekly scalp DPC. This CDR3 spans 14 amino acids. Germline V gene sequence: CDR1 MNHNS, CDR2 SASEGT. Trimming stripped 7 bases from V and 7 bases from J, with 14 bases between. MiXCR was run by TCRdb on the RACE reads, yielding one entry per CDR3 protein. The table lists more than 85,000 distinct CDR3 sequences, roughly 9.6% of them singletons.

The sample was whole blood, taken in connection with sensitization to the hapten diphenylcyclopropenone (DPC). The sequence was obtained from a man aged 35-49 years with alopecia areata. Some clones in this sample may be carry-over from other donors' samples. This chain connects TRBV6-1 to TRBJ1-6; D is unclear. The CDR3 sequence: CASNGGLGNSPLHF. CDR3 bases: TGTGCCAGCAATGGAGGCCTCGGGAATTCACCCCTCCACTTT.